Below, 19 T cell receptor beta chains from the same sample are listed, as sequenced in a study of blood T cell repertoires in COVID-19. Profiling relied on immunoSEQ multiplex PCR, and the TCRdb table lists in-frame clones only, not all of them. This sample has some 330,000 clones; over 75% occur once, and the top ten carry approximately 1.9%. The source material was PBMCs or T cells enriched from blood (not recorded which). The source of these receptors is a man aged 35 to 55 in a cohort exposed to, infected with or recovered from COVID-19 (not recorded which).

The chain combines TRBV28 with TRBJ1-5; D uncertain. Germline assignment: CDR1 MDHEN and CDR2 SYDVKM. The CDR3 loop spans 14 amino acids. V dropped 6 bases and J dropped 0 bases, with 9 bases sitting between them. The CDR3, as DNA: TGTGCCAGCAGCCCCCAGGTTAGCAATCAGCCCCAGCATTTT. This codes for CASSPQVSNQPQHF.

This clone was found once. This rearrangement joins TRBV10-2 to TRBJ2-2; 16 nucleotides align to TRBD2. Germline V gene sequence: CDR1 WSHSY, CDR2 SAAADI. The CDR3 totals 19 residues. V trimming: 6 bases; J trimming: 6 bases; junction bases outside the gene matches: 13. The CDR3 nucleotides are TGCGCCAGCAGCGATCCGGGACTAGCGGGAGGGCCTAGGGCCGGGGAGCTGTTTTTT. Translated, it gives CASSDPGLAGGPRAGELFF.

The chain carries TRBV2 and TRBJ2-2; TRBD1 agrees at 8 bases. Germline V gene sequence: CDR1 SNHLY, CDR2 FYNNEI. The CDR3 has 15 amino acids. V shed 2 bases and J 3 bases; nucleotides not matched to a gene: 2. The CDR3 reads CASSEQGADTGELFF. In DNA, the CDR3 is TGTGCCAGCAGTGAACAGGGGGCGGACACCGGGGAGCTGTTTTTT.

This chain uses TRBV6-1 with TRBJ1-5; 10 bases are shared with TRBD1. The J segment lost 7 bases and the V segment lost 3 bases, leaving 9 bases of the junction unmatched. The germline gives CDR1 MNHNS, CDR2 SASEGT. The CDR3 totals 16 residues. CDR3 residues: CASSDIRRDRGQPQHF. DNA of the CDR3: TGTGCCAGCAGTGACATACGCCGGGACAGGGGCCAGCCCCAGCATTTT.

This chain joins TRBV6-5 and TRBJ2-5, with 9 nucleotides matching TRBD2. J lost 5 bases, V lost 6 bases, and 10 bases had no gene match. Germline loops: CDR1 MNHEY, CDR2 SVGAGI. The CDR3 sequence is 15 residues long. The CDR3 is CASSMREGSAETQYF. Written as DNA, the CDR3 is TGTGCCAGCAGCATGCGGGAGGGCTCTGCGGAGACCCAGTACTTC.

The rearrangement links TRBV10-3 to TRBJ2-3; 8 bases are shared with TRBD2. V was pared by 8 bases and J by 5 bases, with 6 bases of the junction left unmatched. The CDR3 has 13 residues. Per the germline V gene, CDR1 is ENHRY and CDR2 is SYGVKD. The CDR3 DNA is TGTGCCATCTGCACTAGCGGAAGAGATACGCAGTATTTT. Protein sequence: CAICTSGRDTQYF.

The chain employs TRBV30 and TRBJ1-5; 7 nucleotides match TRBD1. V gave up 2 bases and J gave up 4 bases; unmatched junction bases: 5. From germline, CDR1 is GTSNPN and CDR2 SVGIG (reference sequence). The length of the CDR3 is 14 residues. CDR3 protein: CAWSRDSLNQPQHF. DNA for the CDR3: TGTGCCTGGAGTAGGGACAGCTTAAATCAGCCCCAGCATTTT. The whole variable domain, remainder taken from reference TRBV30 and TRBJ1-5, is SQTIHQWPATLVQPVGSPLSLECTVEGTSNPNLYWYRQAAGRGLQLLFYSVGIGQISSEVPQNLSASRPQDRQFILSSKKLLLSDSGFYLCAWSRDSLNQPQHFGDGTRLSIL.

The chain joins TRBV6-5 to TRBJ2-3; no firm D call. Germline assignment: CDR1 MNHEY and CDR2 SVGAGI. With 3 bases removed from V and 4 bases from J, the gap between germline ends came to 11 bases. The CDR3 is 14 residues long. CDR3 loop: CASSYTLEADTQYF. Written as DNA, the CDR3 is TGTGCCAGCAGTTATACCCTAGAAGCAGATACGCAGTATTTT.

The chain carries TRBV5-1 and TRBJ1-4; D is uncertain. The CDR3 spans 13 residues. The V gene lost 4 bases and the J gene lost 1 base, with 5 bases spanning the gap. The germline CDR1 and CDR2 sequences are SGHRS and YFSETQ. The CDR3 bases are TGCGCCAGCAGCGGCCGAACTAATGAAAAACTGTTTTTT. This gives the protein CASSGRTNEKLFF.

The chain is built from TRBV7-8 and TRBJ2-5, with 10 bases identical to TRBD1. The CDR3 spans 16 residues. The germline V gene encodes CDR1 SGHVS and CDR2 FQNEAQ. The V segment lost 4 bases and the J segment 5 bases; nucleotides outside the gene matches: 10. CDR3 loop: CASSYRDRGGAETQYF. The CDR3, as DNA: TGTGCCAGCAGCTACCGGGACAGGGGAGGGGCGGAGACCCAGTACTTC.

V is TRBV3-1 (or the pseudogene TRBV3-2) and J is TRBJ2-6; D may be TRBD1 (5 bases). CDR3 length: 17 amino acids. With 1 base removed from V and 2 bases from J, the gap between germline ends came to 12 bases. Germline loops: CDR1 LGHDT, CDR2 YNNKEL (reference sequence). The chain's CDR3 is CASSQGWSGTGANVLTF. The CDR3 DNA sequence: TGTGCCAGCAGCCAAGGGTGGTCAGGGACTGGGGCCAACGTCCTGACTTTC.

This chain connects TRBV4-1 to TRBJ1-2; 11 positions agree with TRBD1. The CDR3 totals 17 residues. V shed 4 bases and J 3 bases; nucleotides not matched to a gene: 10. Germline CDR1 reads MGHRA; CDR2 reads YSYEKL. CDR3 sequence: CASSRLGTGGKDYGYTF. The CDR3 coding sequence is TGCGCCAGCAGCCGCCTCGGGACAGGGGGAAAGGACTATGGCTACACCTTC.

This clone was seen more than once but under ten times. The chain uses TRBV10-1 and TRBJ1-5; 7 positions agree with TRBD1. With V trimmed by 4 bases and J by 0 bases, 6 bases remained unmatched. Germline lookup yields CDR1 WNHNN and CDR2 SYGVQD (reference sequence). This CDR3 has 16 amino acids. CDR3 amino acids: CASSGDSFYSNQPQHF. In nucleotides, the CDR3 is TGCGCCAGCAGTGGGGACAGTTTCTATAGCAATCAGCCCCAGCATTTT.

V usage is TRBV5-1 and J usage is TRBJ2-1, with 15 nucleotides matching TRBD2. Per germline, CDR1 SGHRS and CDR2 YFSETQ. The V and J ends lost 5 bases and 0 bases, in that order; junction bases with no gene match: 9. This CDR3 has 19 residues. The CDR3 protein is CASRSPGLAGGSSYNEQFF. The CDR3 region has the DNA TGCGCCAGCAGATCGCCGGGACTAGCGGGAGGTAGCTCCTACAATGAGCAGTTCTTC.

The CDR3 DNA is TGCAGTGCTTCGAGGGCTCGGGAGCAGTTCTTC. Translated: CSASRAREQFF. The J gene is TRBJ2-1, the V gene TRBV20-1; D may be TRBD2 (5 bases). Looked up from germline, CDR1 is DFQATT and CDR2 is SNEGSKA (reference sequence). With 5 bases removed from V and 10 bases from J, the gap between germline ends came to 12 bases. The CDR3 has 11 residues.

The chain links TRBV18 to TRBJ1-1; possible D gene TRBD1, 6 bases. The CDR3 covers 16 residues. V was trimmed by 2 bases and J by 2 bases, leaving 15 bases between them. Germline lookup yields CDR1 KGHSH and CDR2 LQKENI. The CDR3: CASSPWTTGINTEAFF. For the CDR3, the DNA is TGTGCCAGCTCACCATGGACGACAGGAATCAACACTGAAGCTTTCTTT. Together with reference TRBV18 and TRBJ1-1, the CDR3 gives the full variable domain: NAGVMQNPRHLVRRRGQEARLRCSPMKGHSHVYWYRQLPEEGLKFMVYLQKENIIDESGMPKERFSAEFPKEGPSILRIQQVVRGDSAAYFCASSPWTTGINTEAFFGQGTRLTVV.

CDR3 sequence (DNA): TGTGCCAGTAGTCCTGAGATGCGGCCAGGCACAGATACGCAGTATTTT. Amino acids: CASSPEMRPGTDTQYF. The chain uses TRBV19 and TRBJ2-3; D unresolved. CDR1 and CDR2 (germline): LNHDA, SQIVND (reference sequence). V shed 5 bases and J shed 1 base, with 16 bases lying between them. The CDR3 spans 16 residues.

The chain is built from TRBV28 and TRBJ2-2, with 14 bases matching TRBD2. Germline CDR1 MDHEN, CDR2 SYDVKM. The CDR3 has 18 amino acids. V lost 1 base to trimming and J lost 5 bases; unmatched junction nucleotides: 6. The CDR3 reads CASSLLVTSGRVTGELFF. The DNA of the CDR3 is TGTGCCAGCAGTTTATTGGTGACTAGCGGGAGGGTTACCGGGGAGCTGTTTTTT.

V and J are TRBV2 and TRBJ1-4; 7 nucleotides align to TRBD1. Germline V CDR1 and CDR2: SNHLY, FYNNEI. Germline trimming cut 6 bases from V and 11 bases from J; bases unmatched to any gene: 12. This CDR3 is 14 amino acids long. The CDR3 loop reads CASSMDRPPGKLFF. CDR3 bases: TGTGCCAGCAGCATGGACAGGCCCCCTGGGAAACTGTTTTTT.